These 17 T cell receptor beta chains came from one sample sequenced in a study of T cell responses to AZD1222 COVID-19 vaccine (dated by TCRdb to the early 2020s). Explained via the paper, the time point label denotes: about 28 days (+/-7) after the second vaccine dose. Receptor libraries were prepared by the immunoSEQ multiplex PCR assay. Imported from immuneACCESS, the table was reduced by TCRdb to in-frame sequences with V and J called. These copies leave out some clones; in studies compared against another copy, an unresolved V gene accounts for under half, and the cause of the remainder is not known. The sample has approximately 110,000 clones on record, around 85% of them singletons. The ten largest clones take up 4.4% of the sample. Material: peripheral blood, obtained 28 days after the second AZD1222 dose. The receptors were gathered from an adult who received the AZD1222 COVID-19 vaccine.

This clone was seen just once. The genes are TRBV5-4 and TRBJ2-2, with 10 bases fitting TRBD1. This CDR3 region has 16 residues. V lost 4 bases, J lost 2 bases, and 5 bases stayed unmatched. Germline V CDR1 and CDR2: SGHNT, YYREEE (reference sequence). This CDR3 is CASSVGTGVNTGELFF. The CDR3 DNA reads as TGTGCCAGCAGCGTAGGGACAGGGGTAAACACCGGGGAGCTGTTTTTT.

The chain couples TRBV6-2 or TRBV6-3 to TRBJ2-5; TRBD1 is a possible D gene (5 bases). V lost 1 base to trimming and J lost 5 bases, with 20 bases between them. In germline, CDR1 is MNHEY, CDR2 SVGEGT. This CDR3 is 17 amino acids long. The CDR3 sequence is CASSYWGKRSHRETQYF. The CDR3 coding sequence is TGTGCCAGCAGTTACTGGGGCAAAAGGAGCCATAGGGAGACCCAGTACTTC.

Only one count was recorded for this clone. The chain combines TRBV6-5 with TRBJ1-4; D not certain. The V and J ends lost 8 bases and 7 bases respectively, with 8 bases between them. Germline V CDR1 and CDR2: MNHEY, SVGAGI. This CDR3 has 11 residues. The CDR3 reads CASGKGEKLFF. In DNA form, the CDR3 reads TGTGCCAGCGGCAAAGGTGAAAAACTGTTTTTT.

As concerns this clone: This CDR3 is also generated by other DNA sequences in the sample. This chain connects TRBV7-7 to TRBJ2-3, with a tentative D call TRBD2 (6 bases). Germline V gene lookup returns CDR1 SSHAT and CDR2 FNYEAQ (reference sequence). V was cut by 1 base and J by 3 bases, with 11 bases left in between. The CDR3 extends over 15 amino acids. CDR3 sequence: CASSLGRGRTDTQYF. CDR3 sequence (DNA): TGTGCCAGCAGCTTAGGTCGGGGGAGAACAGATACGCAGTATTTT.

The chain combines TRBV5-1 with TRBJ1-5; weak D call: TRBD1 (5 bases). The CDR3 covers 16 residues. The germline V gene has CDR1 SGHRS and CDR2 YFSETQ. V dropped 0 bases and J dropped 1 base, with 11 bases sitting between them. In DNA, the CDR3 is TGCGCCAGCAGCTTGGCCGGGGGTCAAAGCAATCAGCCCCAGCATTTT. Amino acids: CASSLAGGQSNQPQHF.

The chain employs TRBV7-6 and TRBJ1-2; 11 bases are a match to TRBD1. After removal of 1 base from V and 7 bases from J, the junction contained 5 bases not matched to a gene. The germline gives CDR1 SGHVS, CDR2 FNYEAQ. CDR3 length: 15 residues. CDR3 sequence: CASSLEGQGAGGYTF. The CDR3, as DNA: TGTGCCAGCAGCTTAGAAGGACAGGGGGCTGGTGGCTACACCTTC.

The CDR3 DNA reads TGTGCCAGTGCGCTTCAGGGGAACACTGAAGCTTTCTTT. As protein: CASALQGNTEAFF. This chain joins TRBV19 and TRBJ1-1; D is perhaps TRBD1 (5 bases). This CDR3 contains 13 residues. Germline CDR1 is LNHDA and CDR2 is SQIVND (reference sequence). V was trimmed by 8 bases and J by 1 base, leaving 11 bases between them.

The chain combines TRBV7-3 with TRBJ1-2; D ambiguous. CDR3 size: 15 residues. Germline V gene sequence: CDR1 SGHTA, CDR2 FQGTGA. V was pared by 5 bases and J by 4 bases, with 17 bases between. The CDR3 region is CASSPRGGLGYGYTF. Here the CDR3 DNA reads TGTGCCAGCAGCCCGCGGGGAGGATTGGGCTATGGCTACACCTTC.

This clone was seen a handful of times. The chain links TRBV11-3 to TRBJ2-1, with D unresolved. Germline CDR1 reads SGHNT; CDR2 reads YENEEA. The V end was cut by 4 bases, the J end by 0 bases, with 7 bases between. The CDR3 is 14 residues long. CDR3 protein: CASSSGPSYNEQFF. CDR3 nucleotide sequence: TGTGCCAGCAGCTCAGGACCCTCCTACAATGAGCAGTTCTTC.

Here the CDR3 DNA reads TGTGCCAGCAGTGGAAACCCAGCCGAAGAGACCCAGTACTTC. The encoded protein is CASSGNPAEETQYF. The rearrangement uses TRBV28 and TRBJ2-5; no definite D call. Germline CDR1 MDHEN, CDR2 SYDVKM. V was trimmed by 5 bases and J by 3 bases, leaving 13 bases between them. This CDR3 region has 14 residues.

The chain recombines TRBV10-3 with TRBJ2-5; TRBD1 matches 7 bases. V gave up 7 bases and J gave up 5 bases; unmatched junction bases: 7. This CDR3 spans 13 amino acids. From germline, CDR1 is ENHRY and CDR2 SYGVKD. For the CDR3, the DNA is TGTGCCATCAAAAGACAGGGTGGGGAGACCCAGTACTTC. This encodes CAIKRQGGETQYF.

This chain links TRBV7-2 with TRBJ1-2, with D perhaps TRBD1 (6 bases). This CDR3 region has 14 residues. Trimming cost V 2 bases and J 3 bases, with 10 bases left between them. The germline CDR1 and CDR2 sequences are SGHTA and FQGNSA. CDR3 nucleotide sequence: TGTGCCAGCAGCTTATACAGGGTCGACTATGGCTACACCTTC. The encoded protein is CASSLYRVDYGYTF.

The rearrangement links TRBV4-1 to TRBJ2-3; 9 positions agree with TRBD2. The CDR3 totals 16 residues. Germline V lookup: CDR1 MGHRA, CDR2 YSYEKL. With 0 bases clipped from V and 6 bases from J, the junction kept 7 bases outside the gene matches. The CDR3 here is CASSQDRVSGGDTQYF. The CDR3 coding sequence is TGCGCCAGCAGCCAAGATAGGGTTAGCGGGGGTGATACGCAGTATTTT.

The chain recombines TRBV7-2 with TRBJ1-4; TRBD1 is a possible D gene (6 bases). Germline V lookup: CDR1 SGHTA, CDR2 FQGNSA. The CDR3 covers 14 residues. V dropped 5 bases and J dropped 8 bases, with 15 bases sitting between them. CDR3 sequence: CASSPSGGPEKLFF. The CDR3 nucleotides read TGTGCCAGCAGCCCTTCGGGGGGCCCCGAAAAACTGTTTTTT. Looking up the rest from reference TRBV7-2 and TRBJ1-4 gives the full variable domain: GAGVSQSPSNKVTEKGKDVELRCDPISGHTALYWYRQSLGQGLEFLIYFQGNSAPDKSGLPSDRFSAERTGGSVSTLTIQRTQQEDSAVYLCASSPSGGPEKLFFGSGTQLSVL.

This chain connects TRBV5-4 to TRBJ1-1, with D possibly being TRBD1 (5 bases). The V and J ends lost 5 bases and 8 bases respectively, with 22 bases between them. The CDR3 is 15 amino acids. Germline values: CDR1 SGHNT, CDR2 YYREEE (reference sequence). For the CDR3, the DNA is TGTGCCAGCAGTCCCGGTGGGGCCATGTCCCAGGAAGCTTTCTTT. Translation: CASSPGGAMSQEAFF.

This chain connects TRBV3-1 (or the pseudogene TRBV3-2) to TRBJ2-3; 8 nucleotides match TRBD2. The CDR3 covers 15 residues. With 6 bases clipped from V and 0 bases from J, the junction kept 5 bases outside the gene matches. Germline CDR1 reads LGHDT; CDR2 reads YNNKEL (reference sequence). The CDR3 spells CASSFLAGSTDTQYF. CDR3 coding DNA: TGTGCCAGCAGTTTTTTAGCGGGGAGCACAGATACGCAGTATTTT.

This clone was observed once. V and J are TRBV6-2 or TRBV6-3 and TRBJ1-1; a possible D gene is TRBD1 (6 bases). CDR3 length: 14 amino acids. The V and J ends lost 4 bases and 4 bases respectively, with 13 bases between them. Germline lookup yields CDR1 MNHEY and CDR2 SVGEGT. The CDR3 DNA follows: TGTGCCAGCAGTTCACCCGGGGGGGCCACTGAAGCTTTCTTT. Its protein is CASSSPGGATEAFF.